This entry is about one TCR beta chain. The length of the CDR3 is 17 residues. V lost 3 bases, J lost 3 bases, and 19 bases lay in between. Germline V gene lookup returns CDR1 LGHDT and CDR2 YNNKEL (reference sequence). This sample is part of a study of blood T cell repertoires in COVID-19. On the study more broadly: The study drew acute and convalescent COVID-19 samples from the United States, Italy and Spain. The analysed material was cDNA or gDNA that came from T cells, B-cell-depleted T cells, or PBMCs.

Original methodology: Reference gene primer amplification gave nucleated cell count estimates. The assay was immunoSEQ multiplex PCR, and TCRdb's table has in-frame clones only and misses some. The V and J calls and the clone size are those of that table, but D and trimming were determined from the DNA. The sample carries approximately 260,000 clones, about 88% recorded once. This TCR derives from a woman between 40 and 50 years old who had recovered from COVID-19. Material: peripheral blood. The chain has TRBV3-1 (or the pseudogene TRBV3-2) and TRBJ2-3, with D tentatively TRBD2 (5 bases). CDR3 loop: CASSHLFTSGVTDTQYF. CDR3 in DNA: TGTGCCAGCAGCCACCTCTTTACAAGCGGTGTTACAGATACGCAGTATTTT.